Given below is one T cell receptor (beta chain) in context. The data stem from a study of shared clonotypes between healthy human individuals. Deep-level assay runs were performed. As handled by the study authors: From ImmunoSEQ came sequences covering only the junction and carrying no quality scores, so filtering differed. Libraries were prepared by immunoSEQ multiplex PCR; TCRdb keeps only in-frame clonotypes and omits some of them. The DNA gave D and trimming, while V, J and clone size come from that table. The table lists approximately 1.5 million clones, around 98.5% of them singletons. A split of CD4+ cells into CD45RA+ naive and CD45RA-negative memory subsets was performed. CDR3 size: 17 residues. Germline CDR1 reads LNHNV; CDR2 reads YYDKDF (reference sequence). Trimming took 5 bases from V and 2 from J, leaving 20 bases between them.

J is TRBJ2-3 and V is TRBV15, with D possibly being TRBD1 (6 bases). Source material: naive CD4+ T cells sorted from blood. Stated subset: CD45RA+ positively selected. This receptor was taken from a man aged 25-40 years in good health. The CDR3 sequence is CATSQKADSGHTDTQYF. CDR3 bases: TGTGCCACCAGCCAGAAGGCGGACAGCGGACACACAGATACGCAGTATTTT.